This TCR beta chain comes out of a study of blood T cell repertoires in COVID-19. The protocol was immunoSEQ multiplex PCR, while the TCRdb copy is restricted to in-frame clones and leaves out a portion. The sample has about 300,000 clones; more than 70% are singletons. The CDR3 extends over 13 amino acids. V was pared by 2 bases and J by 10 bases, with 12 bases between. Germline V lookup: CDR1 MNHEY, CDR2 SMNVEV (reference sequence). The gene calls are TRBV27 and TRBJ2-1, with a weak D call TRBD1 (5 bases). Sequenced input: peripheral blood. The receptor's source is a woman aged 30 to 39 with COVID-19, enrolled during active disease. This CDR3 is CASSLIGAGEQFF. For the CDR3, the DNA is TGTGCCAGCAGTTTAATAGGGGCAGGGGAGCAGTTCTTC.